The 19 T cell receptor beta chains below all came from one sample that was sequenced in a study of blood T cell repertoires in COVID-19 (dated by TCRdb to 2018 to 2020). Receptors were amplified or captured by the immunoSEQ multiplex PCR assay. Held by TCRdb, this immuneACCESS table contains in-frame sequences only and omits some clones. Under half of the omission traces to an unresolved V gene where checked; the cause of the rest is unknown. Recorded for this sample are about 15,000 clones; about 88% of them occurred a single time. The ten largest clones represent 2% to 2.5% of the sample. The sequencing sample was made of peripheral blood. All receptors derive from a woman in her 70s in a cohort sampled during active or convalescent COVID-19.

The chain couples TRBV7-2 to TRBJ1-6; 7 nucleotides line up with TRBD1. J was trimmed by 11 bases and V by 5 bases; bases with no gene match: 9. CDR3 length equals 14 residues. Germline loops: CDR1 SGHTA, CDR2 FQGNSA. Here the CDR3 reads CASSTRQGKAPLHF. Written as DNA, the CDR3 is TGTGCCAGCAGCACCCGACAGGGTAAGGCACCCCTCCACTTT.

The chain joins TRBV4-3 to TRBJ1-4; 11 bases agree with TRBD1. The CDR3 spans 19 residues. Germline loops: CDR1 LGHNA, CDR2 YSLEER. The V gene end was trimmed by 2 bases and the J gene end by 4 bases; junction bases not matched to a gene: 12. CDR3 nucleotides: TGCGCCAGCAGCCAAAACCCGTCCGGGACAGGGGGTGGTAATGAAAAACTGTTTTTT. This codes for CASSQNPSGTGGGNEKLFF.

The CDR3 bases are TGTGCCAGCAGCCCACCGACAGGAGAAAAACTGTTTTTT. Protein sequence: CASSPPTGEKLFF. The chain combines TRBV16 with TRBJ1-4, with a weak D call TRBD1 (6 bases). Trimming shortened V by 4 bases and J by 8 bases, and 11 bases separated the two germline ends. The CDR3 has 13 amino acids. CDR1 is KGHSY, CDR2 FQNENV, per germline.

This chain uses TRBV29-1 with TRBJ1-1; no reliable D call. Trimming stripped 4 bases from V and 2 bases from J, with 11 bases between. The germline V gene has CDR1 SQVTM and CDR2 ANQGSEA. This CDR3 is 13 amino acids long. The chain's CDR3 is CSVVRISNTEAFF. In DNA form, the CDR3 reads TGCAGCGTTGTCAGAATATCCAACACTGAAGCTTTCTTT.

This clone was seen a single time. In DNA, the CDR3 is TGTGCCAGCTCACCATCACTAATATTGAACACTGAAGCTTTCTTT. Amino acids: CASSPSLILNTEAFF. The chain couples TRBV18 to TRBJ1-1, with D uncertain. V was trimmed by 2 bases and J by 0 bases, leaving 10 bases between them. The germline V gene encodes CDR1 KGHSH and CDR2 LQKENI. The CDR3 has 15 amino acids.

The CDR3 DNA is TGTGCCAGCAGCCCGAGACAGGGAGCATATGGCTACACCTTC. Translating it yields CASSPRQGAYGYTF. The chain couples TRBV9 to TRBJ1-2, with TRBD1 matching 7 bases. The CDR3 extends over 14 amino acids. V was clipped by 4 bases and J by 5 bases; unmatched bases: 8. The germline gives CDR1 SGDLS, CDR2 YYNGEE.

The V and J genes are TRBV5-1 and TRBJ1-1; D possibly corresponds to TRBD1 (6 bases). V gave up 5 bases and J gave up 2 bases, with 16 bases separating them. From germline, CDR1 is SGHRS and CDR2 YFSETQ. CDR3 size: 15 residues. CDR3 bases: TGCGCCAGCAGTGTTGGGGGCCTGCCCAACACTGAAGCTTTCTTT. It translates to CASSVGGLPNTEAFF.

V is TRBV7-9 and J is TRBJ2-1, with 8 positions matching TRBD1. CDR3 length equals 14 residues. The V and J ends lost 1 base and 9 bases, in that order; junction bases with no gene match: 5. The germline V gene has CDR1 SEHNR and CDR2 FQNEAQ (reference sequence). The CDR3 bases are TGTGCCAGCAGCTTAGGAGGACAGGGCGGTGAGCAGTTCTTC. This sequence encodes CASSLGGQGGEQFF.

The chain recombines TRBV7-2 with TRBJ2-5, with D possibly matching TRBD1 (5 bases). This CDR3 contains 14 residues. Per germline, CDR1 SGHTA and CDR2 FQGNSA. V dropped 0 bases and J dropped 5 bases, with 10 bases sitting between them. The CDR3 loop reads CASSLAWGSETQYF. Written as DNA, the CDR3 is TGTGCCAGCAGCTTAGCGTGGGGCTCGGAGACCCAGTACTTC. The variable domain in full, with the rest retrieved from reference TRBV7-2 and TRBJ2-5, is GAGVSQSPSNKVTEKGKDVELRCDPISGHTALYWYRQSLGQGLEFLIYFQGNSAPDKSGLPSDRFSAERTGGSVSTLTIQRTQQEDSAVYLCASSLAWGSETQYFGPGTRLLVL.

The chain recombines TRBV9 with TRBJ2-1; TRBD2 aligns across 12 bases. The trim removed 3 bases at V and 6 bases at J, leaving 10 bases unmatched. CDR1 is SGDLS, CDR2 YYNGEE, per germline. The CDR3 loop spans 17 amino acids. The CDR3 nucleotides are TGTGCCAGCAGCGGCCGACTAGCGGGGGCCCTCTTCAATGAGCAGTTCTTC. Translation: CASSGRLAGALFNEQFF.

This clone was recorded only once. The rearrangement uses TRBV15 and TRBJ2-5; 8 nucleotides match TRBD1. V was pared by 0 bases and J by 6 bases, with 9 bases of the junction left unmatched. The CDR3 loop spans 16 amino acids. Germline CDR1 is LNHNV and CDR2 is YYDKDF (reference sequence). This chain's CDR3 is CATSRELTGGRKTQYF. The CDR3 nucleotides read TGTGCCACCAGCAGAGAACTAACAGGGGGTAGAAAGACCCAGTACTTC.

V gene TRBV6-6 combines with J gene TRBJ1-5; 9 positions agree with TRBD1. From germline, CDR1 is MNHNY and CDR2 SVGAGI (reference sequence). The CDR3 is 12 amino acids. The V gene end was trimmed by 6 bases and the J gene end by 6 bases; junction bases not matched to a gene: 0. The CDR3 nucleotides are TGTGCCAGCAGACAGGGGGCTCAGCCCCAGCATTTT. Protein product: CASRQGAQPQHF.

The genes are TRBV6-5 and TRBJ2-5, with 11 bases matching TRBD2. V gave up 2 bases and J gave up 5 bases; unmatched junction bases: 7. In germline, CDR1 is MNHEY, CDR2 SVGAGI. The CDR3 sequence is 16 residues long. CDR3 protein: CASSYRGLAGGETQYF. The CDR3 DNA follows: TGTGCCAGCAGTTACCGTGGACTAGCGGGCGGGGAGACCCAGTACTTC.

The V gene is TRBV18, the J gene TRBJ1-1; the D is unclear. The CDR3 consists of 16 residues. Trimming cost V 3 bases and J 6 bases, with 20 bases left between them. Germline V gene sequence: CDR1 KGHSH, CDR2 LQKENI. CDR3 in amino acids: CASSPIRGGGTAEAFF. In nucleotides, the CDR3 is TGTGCCAGCTCACCGATTAGAGGAGGAGGTACGGCTGAAGCTTTCTTT.

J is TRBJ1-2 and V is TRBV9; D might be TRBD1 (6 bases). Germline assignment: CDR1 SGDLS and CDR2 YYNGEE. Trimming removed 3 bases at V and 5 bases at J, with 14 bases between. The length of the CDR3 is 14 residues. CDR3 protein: CASSGLKDRYGYTF. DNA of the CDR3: TGTGCCAGCAGCGGCCTCAAGGACAGATATGGCTACACCTTC.

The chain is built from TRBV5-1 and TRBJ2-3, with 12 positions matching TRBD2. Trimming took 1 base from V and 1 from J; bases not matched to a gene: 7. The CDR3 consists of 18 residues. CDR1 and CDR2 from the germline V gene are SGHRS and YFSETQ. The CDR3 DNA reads TGCGCCAGCAGCTTGTTACCTAGCGGGGGGGCCCGCACAGATACGCAGTATTTT. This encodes CASSLLPSGGARTDTQYF.

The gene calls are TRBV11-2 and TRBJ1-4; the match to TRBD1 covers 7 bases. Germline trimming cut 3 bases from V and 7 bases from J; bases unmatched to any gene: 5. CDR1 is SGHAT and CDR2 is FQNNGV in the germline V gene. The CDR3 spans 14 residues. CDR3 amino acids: CASSFDQGVEKLFF. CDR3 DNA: TGTGCCAGCAGCTTCGATCAGGGGGTTGAAAAACTGTTTTTT.

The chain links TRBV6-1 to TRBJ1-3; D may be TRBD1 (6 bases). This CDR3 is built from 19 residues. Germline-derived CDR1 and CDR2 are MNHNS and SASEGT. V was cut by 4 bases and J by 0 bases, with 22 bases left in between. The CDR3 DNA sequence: TGTGCCAGCAGTGGGGGCCTGGGACATCCGGGGACCTCTGGAAACACCATATATTTT. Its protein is CASSGGLGHPGTSGNTIYF.

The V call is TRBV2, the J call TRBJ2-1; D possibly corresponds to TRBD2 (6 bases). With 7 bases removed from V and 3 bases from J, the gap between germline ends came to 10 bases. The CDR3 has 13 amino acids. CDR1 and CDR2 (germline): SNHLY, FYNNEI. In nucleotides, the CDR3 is TGTGCCAGCATACGGGAGAACTACAATGAGCAGTTCTTC. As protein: CASIRENYNEQFF. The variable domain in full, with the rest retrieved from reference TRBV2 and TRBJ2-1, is EPEVTQTPSHQVTQMGQEVILRCVPISNHLYFYWYRQILGQKVEFLVSFYNNEISEKSEIFDDQFSVERPDGSNFTLKIRSTKLEDSAMYFCASIRENYNEQFFGPGTRLTVL.